The next 10 T cell receptor beta chains were all read from a single sample in a study of T-cell reconstitution after alpha-beta-depleted transplantation in children. Preparation of the TCRbeta library involved a method that used unique molecular identifiers. TCRdb redid the calling of the PCR reads with MiXCR, one entry per CDR3 protein. The data show 600,000 to 700,000 distinct CDR3 sequences, approximately 15% seen once. The sequencing used PBMCs from the stem cell graft donor, collected from the stem cell graft. All receptors derive from a human donor who donated a stem cell graft to a child with acute myeloid leukemia.

This clonotype was observed a handful of times. This chain joins TRBV5-1 and TRBJ1-5, with a possible D match to TRBD1 (5 bases). The CDR3 consists of 15 residues. V lost 2 bases, J lost 3 bases, and 12 bases lay in between. CDR1 SGHRS and CDR2 YFSETQ come from the germline V gene. The CDR3 sequence: CASSLDSALNQPQHF. CDR3 nucleotide sequence: TGCGCCAGCAGCTTAGACAGTGCCCTCAATCAGCCCCAGCATTTT.

Many counts were recorded for this clonotype. The chain recombines TRBV5-6 with TRBJ1-1, with 7 bases identical to TRBD1. Germline lookup yields CDR1 SGHDT and CDR2 YYEEEE. V lost 5 bases and J lost 2; bases outside the gene matches: 12. This CDR3 is built from 16 residues. CDR3: CASSLAGGSPNTEAFF. For the CDR3, the DNA is TGTGCCAGCAGTCTGGCAGGGGGATCTCCAAACACTGAAGCTTTCTTT.

This clonotype was detected many times. The chain employs TRBV29-1 and TRBJ2-1; no clear D gene. The V end lost 4 bases, the J end lost 0 bases, and 13 bases lay between the germline ends. Per the germline V gene, CDR1 is SQVTM and CDR2 is ANQGSEA. CDR3 length: 15 amino acids. CDR3 sequence reads: CSVVAPASSYNEQFF. In DNA, the CDR3 is TGCAGCGTTGTAGCCCCGGCCTCCTCCTACAATGAGCAGTTCTTC.

The chain has TRBV5-1 and TRBJ2-2, with 10 bases aligning to TRBD2. The CDR3 contains 14 residues. Germline lookup yields CDR1 SGHRS and CDR2 YFSETQ. With 1 base clipped from V and 15 bases from J, the junction kept 9 bases outside the gene matches. The CDR3 sequence is CASSLPSGSPSVFF. The CDR3 coding sequence is TGCGCCAGCAGCTTGCCTAGCGGGAGTCCATCCGTGTTTTTT.

This clonotype has ten or more counts. The gene calls are TRBV12-3 or TRBV12-4 and TRBJ1-6; D gene unclear. This CDR3 comprises 14 residues. Trimming took 2 bases from V and 7 from J, leaving 9 bases between them. Here the CDR3 DNA reads TGTGCCAGCAGTTTATCCAGGCCCAATTCACCCCTCCACTTT. The encoded protein is CASSLSRPNSPLHF.

This clonotype was observed a few times. The gene calls are TRBV20-1 and TRBJ1-2; possible D gene TRBD1, 5 bases. The CDR3 is 11 residues long. V gave up 8 bases and J gave up 4 bases, with 11 bases separating them. In germline, CDR1 is DFQATT, CDR2 SNEGSKA (reference sequence). The CDR3 protein is CSQGTSYGYTF. DNA for the CDR3: TGCAGTCAGGGAACCAGCTATGGCTACACCTTC.

This clonotype has only a few counts. The rearrangement uses TRBV5-1 and TRBJ2-7, with 7 bases identical to TRBD2. Germline V lookup: CDR1 SGHRS, CDR2 YFSETQ. The CDR3 contains 16 residues. V dropped 0 bases and J dropped 5; count of bases not matched to a gene: 11. In DNA, the CDR3 is TGCGCCAGCAGCTTGGGGGCTAGCGGCGCCCAGGACGAGCAGTACGTC. Its translation: CASSLGASGAQDEQYV.

This clonotype was detected only a few times. The rearrangement joins TRBV15 to TRBJ1-3; a weak D match, TRBD1 (6 bases). Germline V gene sequence: CDR1 LNHNV, CDR2 YYDKDF (reference sequence). The CDR3 has 14 amino acids. V was clipped by 8 bases and J by 0 bases, with 11 bases between them. CDR3 bases: TGTGCCACCGCACAGGGTGGCTCTGGAAACACCATATATTTT. Translation gives CATAQGGSGNTIYF.

This clonotype was seen more than once but under ten times. The chain has TRBV15 and TRBJ2-1, with TRBD2 matching 10 bases. Germline V lookup: CDR1 LNHNV, CDR2 YYDKDF (reference sequence). V trimming: 1 base; J trimming: 11 bases; junction bases outside the gene matches: 8. CDR3 size: 15 residues. The CDR3 DNA reads TGTGCCACCAGCAGAGTGGCTAGCGGGGGAAATAAGCAGTTCTTC. This sequence encodes CATSRVASGGNKQFF.

The rearrangement uses TRBV11-2 and TRBJ2-1; D gene unclear. This CDR3 spans 14 amino acids. The V gene lost 5 bases and the J gene lost 6 bases, with 14 bases spanning the gap. Germline V lookup: CDR1 SGHAT, CDR2 FQNNGV. The CDR3 sequence: CASSRPELGNEQFF. For the CDR3, the DNA is TGTGCCAGCAGCCGCCCCGAATTGGGCAATGAGCAGTTCTTC.